A single sample gave rise to the 8 T cell receptor beta chains below, sequenced in a study of regulatory T cells in long-lasting Graves disease. Time point meaning: newly diagnosed GD, antithyroid drugs for less than 3 months. Construction of the TCR library relied on RNA isolated from PBMCs. HTBI primers from iRepertoire and Arm-PCR of CDR3 regions yielded the TCR beta libraries. TCRdb re-analysed the multiplex PCR reads in MiXCR, keeping a single row per CDR3 protein. This table holds roughly 360,000 distinct CDR3 sequences, about an eighth found once. The data also belong to a second study, concerning T cells in Graves' hyperthyroidism and ophthalmopathy.

The starting material was peripheral blood mononuclear cells (PBMCs), obtained at new diagnosis, from a patient treated with antithyroid drugs. These receptors were taken from a woman aged 18-30 years with Graves disease.

This clonotype came up many times. The genes are TRBV27 and TRBJ2-3; no firm D call. The CDR3 is 11 amino acids. V was clipped by 10 bases and J by 2 bases, with 7 bases between them. The germline CDR1 and CDR2 sequences are MNHEY and SMNVEV (reference sequence). CDR3 nucleotides: TGTGCCACCGGGTACACAGATACGCAGTATTTT. Residues: CATGYTDTQYF.

V and J are TRBV20-1 and TRBJ2-4; D is unresolved. The CDR3 totals 13 residues. V dropped 7 bases and J dropped 3 bases, with 13 bases sitting between them. CDR1 and CDR2 from the germline V gene are DFQATT and SNEGSKA (reference sequence). The CDR3 loop is CSDEAIDKNIQYF. DNA for the CDR3: TGCAGTGATGAAGCCATCGACAAAAACATTCAGTACTTC.

This clonotype came up many times. This rearrangement joins TRBV28 to TRBJ1-5; 8 nucleotides agree with TRBD1. CDR3 length: 17 residues. Trimming at V came to 6 bases and at J to 3 bases, leaving 13 bases not matched to a gene. CDR1 is MDHEN and CDR2 is SYDVKM in the germline V gene. CDR3 loop: CASRYTGGSLFNQPQHF. The CDR3, as DNA: TGTGCCAGCAGGTATACAGGGGGGTCCCTGTTCAATCAGCCCCAGCATTTT.

This clonotype has a count of ten or more. The rearrangement links TRBV2 to TRBJ1-6, with D unclear. There are 14 residues in the CDR3. Germline-derived CDR1 and CDR2 are SNHLY and FYNNEI. Between the trimmed V and J ends, which lost 3 bases and 9 bases, there was a span of 12 bases. The CDR3 DNA follows: TGTGCCAGCAGTGAGCGAGGTTGGAGTTCACCCCTCCACTTT. The encoded protein is CASSERGWSSPLHF.

There are many counts of this clonotype. The chain links TRBV4-1 to TRBJ1-5, with D unresolved. This CDR3 spans 13 amino acids. The V and J ends lost 4 bases and 9 bases respectively, with 13 bases between them. Looked up from germline, CDR1 is MGHRA and CDR2 is YSYEKL. As DNA, the CDR3 is TGCGCCAGCAGCCCGCAGACTGATCGGCCCCAGCATTTT. As protein: CASSPQTDRPQHF.

This clonotype was seen repeatedly, ten times or more. The rearrangement joins TRBV9 to TRBJ1-2; no definite D call. This CDR3 is built from 15 residues. Germline loops: CDR1 SGDLS, CDR2 YYNGEE. Trimming removed 0 bases from V and 8 bases from J, with 17 bases in between. CDR3 nucleotide sequence: TGTGCCAGCAGCGTAGTGGCGGAACCAGCCGGGGGCTACACCTTC. It codes for CASSVVAEPAGGYTF.

The genes are TRBV9 and TRBJ2-1, with TRBD1 identical over 7 bases. Per germline, CDR1 SGDLS and CDR2 YYNGEE. V lost 0 bases, J lost 10 bases, and 7 bases stayed unmatched. This CDR3 has 14 amino acids. DNA of the CDR3: TGTGCCAGCAGCGTAGCACAGGGGATACGCGAGCAGTTCTTC. Its translation: CASSVAQGIREQFF.

The chain employs TRBV20-1 and TRBJ2-1, with TRBD2 matching over 9 bases. The CDR3 covers 15 residues. Germline CDR1 reads DFQATT; CDR2 reads SNEGSKA (reference sequence). The V and J ends lost 7 bases and 10 bases, in that order; junction bases with no gene match: 17. The CDR3 sequence: CSGQRPGLAHREQFF. CDR3 nucleotide sequence: TGCAGTGGCCAGAGACCGGGACTAGCCCACCGGGAGCAGTTCTTC.